The 13 T cell receptor beta chains below come from one sample, sequenced in a study of blood T cell repertoires in COVID-19. Generated by immunoSEQ multiplex PCR, the TCRdb table keeps only in-frame clones and is missing some. Here the sample spans about 200,000 clones, approximately 82% being singletons. Sequenced input: peripheral blood. The origin of the receptors is a woman between 35 and 50 years old with acute or convalescent COVID-19.

The rearrangement links TRBV10-1 to TRBJ2-7; 7 bases match TRBD1. The germline V gene has CDR1 WNHNN and CDR2 SYGVQD (reference sequence). The CDR3 totals 14 residues. After removal of 6 bases from V and 0 bases from J, the junction contained 5 bases not matched to a gene. This chain's CDR3 is CASRGQPSSYEQYF. The CDR3 nucleotides read TGCGCCAGCAGGGGACAGCCGAGCTCCTACGAGCAGTACTTC.

The chain recombines TRBV3-1 (or the pseudogene TRBV3-2) with TRBJ2-5; D not resolved. V was shortened by 6 bases and J by 0 bases, with 8 bases between the two germline ends. Germline lookup yields CDR1 LGHDT and CDR2 YNNKEL (reference sequence). The CDR3 is made up of 13 amino acids. Here the CDR3 reads CASSGLDQETQYF. In nucleotides, the CDR3 is TGTGCCAGCAGTGGTCTAGACCAAGAGACCCAGTACTTC.

This sequence joins TRBV12-3 or TRBV12-4 and TRBJ2-4, with TRBD1 matching 8 bases. With 5 bases clipped from V and 9 bases from J, the junction kept 6 bases outside the gene matches. This CDR3 has 13 residues. Here the CDR3 reads CASSQPGGSIQYF. The CDR3, as DNA: TGTGCCAGCAGTCAACCAGGGGGCAGCATTCAGTACTTC.

V gene TRBV4-2 combines with J gene TRBJ2-1, with D tentatively TRBD2 (6 bases). The V end was cut by 3 bases, the J end by 4 bases, with 16 bases between. Per germline, CDR1 LGHNA and CDR2 YNFKEQ. This CDR3 contains 16 residues. Here the CDR3 reads CASSHGDRGTYNEQFF. The CDR3 DNA reads TGTGCCAGCAGCCACGGGGATCGGGGGACTTACAATGAGCAGTTCTTC.

V and J are TRBV6-2 or TRBV6-3 and TRBJ1-3, with a possible D match to TRBD1 (5 bases). The germline V and J ends were trimmed by 2 bases and 4 bases, with 9 bases remaining between them. This CDR3 comprises 14 residues. Germline values: CDR1 MNHEY, CDR2 SVGEGT. The CDR3 region has the DNA TGTGCCAGCAGTTACGGCAGGGAAGGAAACACCATATATTTT. This codes for CASSYGREGNTIYF.

The chain is built from TRBV18 and TRBJ1-4; possibly TRBD1 for D (5 bases). Trimming pared 2 bases from V and 4 bases from J, leaving 11 bases between. The CDR3 is 15 amino acids. CDR1 and CDR2 (germline): KGHSH, LQKENI. DNA for the CDR3: TGTGCCAGCTCACCAATCAGGGAACATAATGAAAAACTGTTTTTT. The encoded protein is CASSPIREHNEKLFF.

The chain is built from TRBV3-1 (or the pseudogene TRBV3-2) and TRBJ2-7; 12 nucleotides line up with TRBD2. Per the germline V gene, CDR1 is LGHDT and CDR2 is YNNKEL (reference sequence). The ends lost 6 bases at V and 0 bases at J; junction bases unmatched: 9. The CDR3 spans 17 residues. CDR3 DNA sequence: TGTGCCAGCAGTCCAAGACTAGCGGGAGCTTTCTCCTACGAGCAGTACTTC. This encodes CASSPRLAGAFSYEQYF.

This clone was seen once. The chain has TRBV29-1 and TRBJ2-1, with a weak D call TRBD1 (6 bases). Germline V gene lookup returns CDR1 SQVTM and CDR2 ANQGSEA. This CDR3 spans 14 amino acids. V was clipped by 7 bases and J by 2 bases, with 15 bases between them. The CDR3 here is CSGKNRDTYNEQFF. CDR3 nucleotides: TGCAGCGGGAAAAACAGGGATACCTACAATGAGCAGTTCTTC.

This chain uses TRBV3-1 (or the pseudogene TRBV3-2) with TRBJ2-3, with TRBD2 identical over 10 bases. Looked up from germline, CDR1 is LGHDT and CDR2 is YNNKEL (reference sequence). The CDR3 covers 16 residues. J lost 4 bases, V lost 4 bases, and 8 bases had no gene match. The CDR3 loop reads CASSPRGSGGSDTQYF. CDR3 bases: TGTGCCAGCAGCCCCCGGGGTAGCGGGGGGTCAGATACGCAGTATTTT.

The chain uses TRBV29-1 and TRBJ2-5, with a possible D match to TRBD1 (6 bases). The CDR3 has 12 amino acids. V was shortened by 6 bases and J by 6 bases, with 14 bases between the two germline ends. Germline V CDR1 and CDR2: SQVTM, ANQGSEA. The CDR3 bases are TGCAGCGTCTCTCACAGGGAGCAGACCCAGTACTTC. Protein sequence: CSVSHREQTQYF. Variable domain in full (rest from reference TRBV29-1 and TRBJ2-5): SAVISQKPSRDICQRGTSLTIQCQVDSQVTMMFWYRQQPGQSLTLIATANQGSEATYESGFVIDKFPISRPNLTFSTLTVSNMSPEDSSIYLCSVSHREQTQYFGPGTRLLVL.

The chain carries TRBV10-3 and TRBJ2-1; TRBD2 aligns across 9 bases. The CDR3 has 14 amino acids. CDR1 ENHRY and CDR2 SYGVKD come from the germline V gene. V dropped 5 bases and J dropped 5; count of bases not matched to a gene: 4. The CDR3 region is CAISLTSGDNEQFF. CDR3 sequence (DNA): TGTGCCATCAGTTTGACTAGCGGAGACAATGAGCAGTTCTTC.

The chain recombines TRBV5-1 with TRBJ2-6; D uncertain. CDR3 length: 17 residues. The germline V gene encodes CDR1 SGHRS and CDR2 YFSETQ. Trimming left V 0 bases short and J 0 bases short, with 10 bases between. CDR3 nucleotide sequence: TGCGCCAGCAGCTTGGAACGTAGAAGCTCTGGGGCCAACGTCCTGACTTTC. This sequence encodes CASSLERRSSGANVLTF.

The chain is built from TRBV18 and TRBJ2-1; D is possibly TRBD2 (6 bases). This CDR3 is 15 amino acids long. The V end lost 8 bases, the J end lost 6 bases, and 20 bases lay between the germline ends. Per the germline V gene, CDR1 is KGHSH and CDR2 is LQKENI. CDR3 residues: CASRLVQNAFNEQFF. CDR3 sequence (DNA): TGTGCCAGCCGACTAGTCCAAAATGCCTTCAATGAGCAGTTCTTC.